This T cell receptor beta chain emerged from a study of cytomegalovirus exposure and HLA in healthy donors. Use of 60 Vbeta and 13 Jbeta primers characterized the PCR. Profiled with immunoSEQ multiplex PCR; TCRdb holds only in-frame clones, not every one. In the table there are some 200,000 clones, 80% to 85% of which are singletons. Concerning this clone: What it binds is unknown.

Notes on the study in general: In an earlier analysis, in roughly 600 donors, most V segments appeared productive either ~90% or ~30% of the time. Cytomegalovirus association was assigned to more than 150 TCR beta chains. Follow-up analysis later connected one missense variant in DCLRE1C with trimming of TCR beta V- and J-genes. Serostatus for CMV was the only available immune exposure information.

The CDR3 consists of 15 residues. This TCR derives from a woman between 18 and 30 years old in good health and CMV-seronegative. The sequenced material came from PBMCs. The chain carries TRBV1 and TRBJ2-7; the D segment call TRBD2 is taken from the table without a DNA check. TRBV1 is tagged as a pseudogene. The CDR3 loop reads CTSSQDEWGVVEQYF. The CDR3, as DNA: TGCACCAGCAGCCAAGATGAGTGGGGGGTTGTCGAGCAGTACTTC.